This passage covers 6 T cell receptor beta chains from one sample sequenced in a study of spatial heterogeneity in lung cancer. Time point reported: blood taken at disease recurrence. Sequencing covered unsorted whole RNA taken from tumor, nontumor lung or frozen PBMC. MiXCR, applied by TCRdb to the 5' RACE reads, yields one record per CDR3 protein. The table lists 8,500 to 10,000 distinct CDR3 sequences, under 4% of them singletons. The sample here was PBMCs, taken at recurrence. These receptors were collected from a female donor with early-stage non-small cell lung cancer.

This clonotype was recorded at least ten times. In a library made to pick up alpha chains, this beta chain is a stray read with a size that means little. The DNA for the CDR3 is TGCGCCAGCAGTGCTGAGAGGGCCGACGAGCAGTACTTC. It codes for CASSAERADEQYF. The chain joins TRBV5-1 to TRBJ2-7; maybe TRBD2 (5 bases). V gave up 5 bases and J gave up 5 bases, with 14 bases separating them. The CDR3 spans 13 residues. CDR1 is SGHRS, CDR2 YFSETQ, per germline.

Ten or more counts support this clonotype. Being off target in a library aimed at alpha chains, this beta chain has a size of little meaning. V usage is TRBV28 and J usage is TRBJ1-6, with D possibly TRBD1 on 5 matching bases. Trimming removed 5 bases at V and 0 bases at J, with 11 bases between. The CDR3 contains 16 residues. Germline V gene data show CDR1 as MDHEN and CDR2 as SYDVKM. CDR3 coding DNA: TGTGCCAGCAGTGGGGACCATAGCTCCTATAATTCACCCCTCCACTTT. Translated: CASSGDHSSYNSPLHF.

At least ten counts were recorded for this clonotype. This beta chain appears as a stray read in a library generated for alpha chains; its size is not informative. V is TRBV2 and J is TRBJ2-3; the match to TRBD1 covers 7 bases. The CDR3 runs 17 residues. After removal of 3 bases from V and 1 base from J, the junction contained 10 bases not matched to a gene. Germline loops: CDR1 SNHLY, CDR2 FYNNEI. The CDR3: CASSDYETGTGTDTQYF. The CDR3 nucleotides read TGTGCCAGCAGTGACTACGAGACAGGGACGGGCACAGATACGCAGTATTTT.

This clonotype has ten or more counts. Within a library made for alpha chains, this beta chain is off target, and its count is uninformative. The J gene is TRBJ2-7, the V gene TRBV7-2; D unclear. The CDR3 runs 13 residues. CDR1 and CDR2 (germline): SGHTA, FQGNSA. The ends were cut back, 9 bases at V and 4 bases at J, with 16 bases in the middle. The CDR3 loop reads CASEPQGLYEQYF. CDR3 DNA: TGTGCCAGTGAGCCCCAAGGCTTATACGAGCAGTACTTC.

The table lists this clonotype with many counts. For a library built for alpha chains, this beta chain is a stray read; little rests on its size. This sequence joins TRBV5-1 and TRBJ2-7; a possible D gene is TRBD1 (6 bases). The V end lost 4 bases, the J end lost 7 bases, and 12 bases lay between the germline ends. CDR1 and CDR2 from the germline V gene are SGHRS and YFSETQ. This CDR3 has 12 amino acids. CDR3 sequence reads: CASSIRGLEQYF. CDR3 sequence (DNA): TGCGCCAGCAGCATCAGGGGCTTGGAGCAGTACTTC.

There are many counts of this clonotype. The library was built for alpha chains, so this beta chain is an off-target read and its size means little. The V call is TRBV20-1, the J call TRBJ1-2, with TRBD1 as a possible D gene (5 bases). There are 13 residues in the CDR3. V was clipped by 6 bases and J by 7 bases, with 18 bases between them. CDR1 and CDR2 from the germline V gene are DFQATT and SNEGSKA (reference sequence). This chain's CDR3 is CSAKMGGLIGYTF. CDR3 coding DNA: TGCAGTGCCAAAATGGGGGGACTTATTGGCTACACCTTC.